The entry below describes one TCR beta chain. Its specific antigen is unknown. Base qualities are not provided; no much larger clone lies one nucleotide away. The cohort was made up of 500 to 850 healthy bone marrow donors. At the time of sampling, all cohort members were nominally healthy, though unrecorded immune exposures were likely present. The donor tested CMV seropositive and was one of the 289 seropositive cohort members. A peripheral blood sample was collected from each donor, and TCR beta sequencing was performed on peripheral blood mononuclear cells. The Qiagen DNeasy Blood Extraction Kit was used to extract genomic DNA from the blood cell samples. The method was the immunoSEQ multiplex PCR assay. A mixture of 60 forward primers for TCR Vbeta segments and 13 reverse primers for TCR Jbeta segments was used in the multiplex PCR. Amplification of the CDR3 region of rearranged TCR beta genes was performed with a multiplex PCR assay on genomic DNA. The amplified TCR beta libraries were sequenced on the Illumina HiSeq System as 87-base-pair reads. The original pipeline was this. In a later analysis, some 80 million unique TCR beta chains were counted across the approximately 620 repertoires, and approximately 9.9 million of these chains were shared by at least two donors. A nearest-neighbor algorithm error-corrected the raw reads and collapsed the reads into unique sequences, merging closely related sequences to remove PCR and sequencing errors. CDR3 sequences were aligned to IMGT reference sequences to assign V, D and J gene segments. For a sequence to be retained, at least a six-nucleotide match to both a V gene segment and a J gene segment was required. Rearrangements were called productive when the CDR3 lacked stop codons and stayed in frame with V and J; all others were non-productive. CDR3 was defined according to IMGT convention as the region running from the second conserved V-encoded cysteine to the conserved J-encoded phenylalanine. In an earlier analysis of roughly 610 of the donors, sequences lacking an unambiguous match to a single V gene segment were excluded. An earlier analysis of 587 of the donors called V segments functional above 56.7% productive rearrangements and segregating when the between-donor standard deviation exceeded 5%. A statistical classification framework was built for diagnosing cytomegalovirus status from the catalog of TCR beta chain sequences. In a later analysis, TCR nucleotide sequences were compared against IMGT/GENE-DB human TR gene sequences so that V and J genes could be assigned. Using the TCRdist pipeline, a later analysis assigned CDR3 sequences along with most-parsimonious VDJ recombination scenarios. In a later analysis, each TCR beta chain was defined by its CDR3 amino acid sequence together with its V-gene family, and reads lacking a unique V-gene family were excluded. A later analysis removed 500 to 650 highly shared, low-generation-probability nucleotide sequences to deal with suspected cross-contamination and a sequencing artifact. In a later analysis, a clonal expansion index was calculated for each public chain from normalized within-repertoire ranks of inferred template counts. In a later analysis, generation probabilities were computed using a VDJ recombination model fitted to out-of-frame rearrangements, and the results were checked against IGoR. In a later analysis, hypergeometric tests were used to score TCR-TCR, TCR-HLA and TCR-CMV co-occurrence, with a repertoire-size bias correction applied to TCR pairs. In a later analysis, false discovery rates were estimated by permuting HLA or CMV assignments 20 times. In a later analysis, co-occurring TCRs were grouped using DBSCAN, with TCRdist sequence similarity added in when clustering inside HLA-allele-positive subsets. For co-occurrence clustering, repertoires with fewer than 30,000 or more than 120,000 public chains were excluded, along with roughly 5 repertoires with anomalous nucleotide sharing. TCRdb stores this immuneACCESS table with in-frame sequences only. Part of the clones is absent; in the studies checked, under half of the shortfall reflects unresolved V genes, and no reason is known for the rest. The DNA was the basis for D and trimming; V, J and clone size are from that table. A total of 100,000 or so clones appear in this sample, around 78% of them only once. Around 4.3% of the sample is taken by the ten largest.

V is cut back by 5 bases and J by 5 bases, with 6 bases in the junction unmatched. From the germline V gene (reference sequence), CDR1 is MNHEY and CDR2 is SMNVEV. The CDR3 sequence holds 14 residues, the cysteine and phenylalanine included. Of the read, only the CDR3 DNA is kept; its 42 bases are in frame from base 1. The data were taken from a study of cytomegalovirus exposure and HLA in healthy donors (dated by TCRdb to about 2017). A note on the overall study: An earlier analysis of some 550 of the donors reported approximately 300 Gb of sequence data and more than 90 million unique TCR beta sequences from about 179 million T cells. Using immunosequencing, the study profiled T cell repertoires from about 620 subjects and related those repertoires to cytomegalovirus serostatus. Every discovery cohort repertoire had been produced on one sequencing platform. In a later analysis, previously published TCR beta repertoires from 550 to 700 donors were re-analyzed and high-resolution HLA genotyping was added so that TCR occurrence patterns could be studied. The study aimed to test whether signatures of past pathogen exposure could be identified by cataloging public T cell receptors. Among some 400 genotyped donors of the cohort, an average of roughly 230,000 unique TCR beta nucleotide sequences was sequenced per donor, of which about 19% were non-productive. A separate validation cohort of approximately 120 different subjects was used in addition to the roughly 620-subject first cohort. Typing coverage differed by locus: A, B, C, DRB1 and DQB1 were typed in roughly 620-640 donors, DQA1 in 500 to 550, DPA1 in 600 to 610, and DPB1 in 472. To decide whether each TCR beta V gene segment behaved as functional or pseudogenic, an earlier analysis of 587 of the donors relied on high-throughput TCR beta sequencing. Class I and class II HLA loci were covered by the typing at four-digit resolution. A later genetic analysis used genome-wide SNP genotypes for about three fifths of the 666 donors, treating that subset as a discovery cohort. Roughly 320 gigabases of sequencing data and 75 million to 85 million unique TCR sequences made up an early release that covered roughly 670 HLA-typed donors. The later analysis used no new phenotypic data to find candidate immune exposures, relying instead on TCR beta sequences and their occurrence across donors. Of the 398 genotyped donors, around 81% fell in the genetic ancestry cluster associated with self-reported Caucasian donors. Donor age, sex, ethnicity and CMV serostatus were compiled alongside the repertoire data. High-throughput TCR immunosequencing, statistical association of individual TCRs with disease status, and machine learning were combined to predict cytomegalovirus infection status. Roughly 5 DR-DQ haplotypes were handled as single units for association and clustering, since linkage in the cohort was strong.

The paper as a whole reports these results and caveats: A group of highly shared sequence variants was considered likely to be a technical artifact of the sequencing pipeline. A later analysis found that most CMV-associated TCR beta chains appeared HLA-restricted, with HLA associations seemingly driven largely by CMV exposure. This cohort had only TCR beta chains sequenced, and the lack of alpha or paired-chain data limited which features could be detected. Because counts were too low, roughly 18 rarely observed V segments, including chromosome 9 orphons, were left out of the earlier analysis of some 640 of the donors. Because HLA typing was missing for some donors at each locus, association tests included only the typed subset. The classifier was reported to diagnose cytomegalovirus status with high specificity and sensitivity in both the original cohort and the validation cohort. The presence/absence analyses assumed that sequencing depth was roughly uniform across donors, and that assumption may not be true. In a later genetic analysis, fewer N-insertions in productive TCRs were reported among donors in an Asian-associated ancestry cluster than the approximately 670-donor mean. In a later genetic analysis, a missense DCLRE1C variant was associated with V-gene and J-gene trimming of TCR beta chains, and the association was replicated in an independent cohort. A few of the identified cytomegalovirus-associated TCR beta chains were confirmed in vitro to be specific for cytomegalovirus antigens. CMV serostatus was the only immune exposure information available for the cohort. When HLA alleles, especially DR and DQ, strongly co-occurred, attributing TCR associations to individual alleles was difficult. Most TCR sequences were seen in very few donors, while some public TCRs were found in many individuals. A later analysis found that HLA-associated TCR beta chains were more clonally expanded and had lower generation probabilities than equally common non-associated chains. A further reported finding was that TCR beta sequences accurately predicted the HLA-A and HLA-B alleles for most subjects in the first cohort. The study gave a list of 150 to 200 TCR beta chains associated with cytomegalovirus. A later analysis reported that several top co-occurrence clusters appeared linked to parvovirus B19, influenza, CMV and Epstein-Barr virus. Correlated functional status among segregating V segments might reflect linkage disequilibrium, but an unknown experimental factor could not be ruled out. Broadly in line with IMGT annotations, most TCR beta V segments showed up in productive rearrangements about 87% or about 30% of the time in an earlier analysis of 450 to 600 of the donors. A later analysis associated 15,000 to 20,000 TCR beta sequences with specific HLA alleles at a false discovery rate of 0.05. It was suggested by the authors that the approach could potentially be generalized to other disease states and immunological phenotypes. Some IMGT-functional V segments, including TRBV6-2 and TRBV6-3, could not be distinguished by the 87-base-pair reads and were therefore excluded. A later analysis found that TCR association rates varied across HLA loci, with DRB1 alleles showing the most associated TCRs and HLA-C alleles the fewest.

This clonotype was sampled from a woman in her 40s in good health and CMV-seropositive. The chain is encoded by TRBV27 joined to TRBJ2-1; 7 bases in the junction line up with TRBD2. Material: PBMCs. Here is the DNA: TGTGCCAGCAGTCCACCGGGACTAAACAATGAGCAGTTCTTC. This encodes CASSPPGLNNEQFF.